A single sample gave rise to the 8 T cell receptor beta chains below, sequenced in a study of T cells in Graves' hyperthyroidism and ophthalmopathy. Amplified regions were TCR beta CDR3 sequences from RNA transcripts. The study used the HTBI primer set for a first-round RT-PCR of the TCR CDR3. TCRdb passed the multiplex PCR reads through MiXCR, listing each CDR3 protein once. The repertoire holds hundreds of thousands of distinct CDR3 sequences, with just over 45% as singletons. Specimen: peripheral blood or thyroid tissue (not recorded which). All receptors derive from a woman aged 18-30 years with Graves' hyperthyroidism.

Ten or more counts support this clonotype. The chain uses TRBV10-3 and TRBJ1-5; D ambiguous. The V end lost 0 bases, the J end lost 4 bases, and 10 bases lay between the germline ends. Germline values: CDR1 ENHRY, CDR2 SYGVKD. The CDR3 contains 15 residues. This CDR3 reads CAISESKAVNQPQHF. For the CDR3, the DNA is TGTGCCATCAGTGAGTCGAAGGCAGTGAATCAGCCCCAGCATTTT.

With respect to this clonotype: The CDR3 does not end in the conserved phenylalanine or tryptophan, so this is likely a read error. The DNA is omitted, as the CDR3 cannot be located on it reliably, and the CDR3 follows TCRdb's listing. J is TRBJ2-5 and V is TRBV4-2; TRBD2 was called by the table and not checked on the DNA. The V gene's germline CDR1 is LGHNA and CDR2 YNFKEQ. A total of 11 residues make up the CDR3, ends included. CDR3 residues: CASSPNREDHT.

This clonotype has just one count. The chain combines TRBV10-3 with TRBJ1-2; D possibly corresponds to TRBD1 (5 bases). V dropped 7 bases and J dropped 4 bases, with 13 bases sitting between them. The CDR3 sequence is 13 residues long. CDR1 and CDR2 (germline): ENHRY, SYGVKD. The CDR3 DNA follows: TGTGCCATCAACTTTGCAGGGTTCTATGGCTACACCTTC. This sequence encodes CAINFAGFYGYTF.

V gene TRBV7-7 combines with J gene TRBJ2-2; D possibly corresponds to TRBD2 (6 bases). The V end lost 5 bases, the J end lost 6 bases, and 10 bases lay between the germline ends. The CDR3 is made up of 13 amino acids. Germline assignment: CDR1 SSHAT and CDR2 FNYEAQ (reference sequence). CDR3 protein: CASSPRLAGELFF. The CDR3 DNA follows: TGTGCCAGCAGCCCAAGACTAGCCGGGGAGCTGTTTTTT.

As regards this clonotype: A much larger clone sits a single nucleotide away, making a read error possible. This chain joins TRBV29-1 and TRBJ2-7, with 10 positions matching TRBD2. CDR1 is SQVTM, CDR2 ANQGSEA, per germline. The CDR3 runs 15 residues. J was trimmed by 6 bases and V by 3 bases; bases with no gene match: 11. CDR3 in DNA: TGCAGCGTTGAGTCACCGCTAGCGGGAGTTGGCGAGCAGTACTTC. It translates to CSVESPLAGVGEQYF.

This clonotype came up many times. The CDR3 region has the DNA TGTGCCAGCAGTGGGGGATTCGGCTACACCTTC. Translation gives CASSGGFGYTF. This chain connects TRBV2 to TRBJ1-2; D remains ambiguous. The CDR3 is 11 residues long. Looked up from germline, CDR1 is SNHLY and CDR2 is FYNNEI. V was trimmed by 4 bases and J by 8 bases, leaving 8 bases between them.

V and J are TRBV7-3 and TRBJ1-6; unclear D gene. The CDR3 spans 13 residues. Germline-derived CDR1 and CDR2 are SGHTA and FQGTGA. V was clipped by 5 bases and J by 8 bases, with 10 bases between them. CDR3 sequence (DNA): TGTGCCAGCAGCCATCGGGTCGATTCACCCCTCCACTTT. Translation gives CASSHRVDSPLHF.

The chain employs TRBV2 and TRBJ2-5; tentatively, D is TRBD2 (5 bases). CDR1 and CDR2 (germline): SNHLY, FYNNEI. This CDR3 has 14 amino acids. Trimming took 6 bases from V and 4 from J, leaving 15 bases between them. CDR3 protein: CASREVSARETQYF. CDR3 DNA: TGTGCCAGCAGAGAGGTTAGCGCAAGAGAGACCCAGTACTTC.